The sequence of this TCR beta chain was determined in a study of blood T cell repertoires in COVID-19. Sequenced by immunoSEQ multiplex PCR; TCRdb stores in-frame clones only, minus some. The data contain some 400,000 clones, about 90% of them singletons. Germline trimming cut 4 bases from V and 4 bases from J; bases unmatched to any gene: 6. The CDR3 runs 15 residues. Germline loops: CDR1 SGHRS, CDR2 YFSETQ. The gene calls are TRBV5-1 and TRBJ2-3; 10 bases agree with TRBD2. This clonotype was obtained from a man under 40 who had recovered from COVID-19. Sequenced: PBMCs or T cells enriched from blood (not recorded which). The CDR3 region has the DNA TGCGCCAGCAGCCCCGGGACTAGCGTGGCAGATACGCAGTATTTT. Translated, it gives CASSPGTSVADTQYF.